This T cell receptor beta chain was found in a study of blood T cell repertoires in COVID-19. Study details: The United States, Italy and Spain provided the acute and convalescent COVID-19 samples.

Here immunoSEQ multiplex PCR was the method, and the copy in TCRdb shows in-frame clones only, minus some. The profile covers roughly 220,000 clones, with 86% appearing a single time and less than 4.5% taken by the ten largest. The source is a woman between 40 and 50 years old with acute COVID-19. The sample was PBMCs or T cells enriched from blood (not recorded which).

CDR3 coding DNA: TGTGCCAGCAGCCAAGCCTCGCGGGGGGGCGGTGAGACCCAGTACTTC. This encodes CASSQASRGGGETQYF. V gene TRBV14 combines with J gene TRBJ2-5, with 9 bases fitting TRBD2. The length of the CDR3 is 16 residues. Germline CDR1 is SGHDN and CDR2 is FVKESK. J lost 5 bases, V lost 1 base, and 8 bases had no gene match.